Included here is one TCR beta chain sequence, with context. This clone was seen a single time. The target of this receptor is not known. No quality values exist for individual bases; no much larger clone is one base distant. Other DNA sequences in this specimen translate into the identical CDR3. TCR CDR3 regions were amplified from genomic DNA by multiplex PCR using the deep immunoSEQ assay. Extracted genomic DNA from each cell subset was distributed evenly across all wells of several immunoSEQ 96-well plates, and each plate was treated as a replicate. For sorted subsets, approximately 210 ng of genomic DNA, equivalent to some 33,000 T cell genomes, went into each replicate PCR. Purified libraries were measured with a Qubit 3.0 fluorometer, size-checked on a Bioanalyzer 2100, and measured again with the KAPA Library Quantification kit. Each immunoSEQ 96-well plate was sequenced on its own single-read 150-cycle Illumina NextSeq 550 flow cell. Per the original workflow: Because only junctional sequences without quality scores were contained in the immunoSEQ output, filtering matching that applied to full-length reads could not be performed. To assign V/J genes and CDR3, sequences were annotated against IMGT germline references using PyIR, a Python wrapper for IgBLAST v1.9. Reads were removed for weak V/J assignments (E-value above 1e-6), missing CDR3, stop codons, out-of-frame junctions, or ambiguous translated residues. V3J clonotypes were defined as sequences sharing the same inferred V gene, J gene, and CDR3 amino acid sequence. The percentage overlap between two repertoires was calculated by dividing the number of shared unique clonotypes by the size of the smaller repertoire. RTK rarefaction, the Chao1 estimator, and Recon v2.1 estimates of unobserved clonotypes were used to assess repertoire richness. Generation probabilities for all TCRbeta clonotypes obtained by the gDNA method from a handful of donors were computed using OLGA. In its TCRdb copy, this immuneACCESS table keeps in-frame sequences only and misses some clones. Where compared with another copy, unresolved V genes explain less than half of these, and the others have no known cause. That table gives V, J and clone size, and the DNA gave D and trimming. The sample data list some 2.1 million clones, and just over 90% of these were observed just once. The ten largest account for more than 1.5% of the sample.

CD8 naive samples consisted of CD45RO-negative cells that were positively selected for CCR7, yielding a CD45RA+CCR7+ population without TemRA cells. Donors were healthy HIV-negative adults with no recently reported acute infections or vaccinations. Every donor was a Caucasian adult living in Nashville, Tennessee, USA. After blood collection by leukapheresis, PBMCs were isolated using Ficoll-Histopaque density gradient centrifugation and then cryopreserved in the vapor phase of liquid nitrogen. Analytical flow cytometry was used to check the purity and quantity of each magnetically sorted T cell population. Genomic DNA was isolated from every sorted fraction and measured by UV absorbance on a Nanodrop 2000c. This sample was taken from a study of shared clonotypes between healthy human individuals (dated by TCRdb to the early 2020s). For the study in its entirety: A couple of women and three men aged 18 to 49 years were included in the cohort. For each donor, CD4 naive and CD4 memory were each run on three plates, CD8 naive on two plates, and CD8 memory on one plate. To estimate repertoire size and how much clonotype sharing occurs between individuals, the study deeply sequenced the blood TCR repertoires of five healthy adults. To increase sequencing depth and limit assay-specific biases, TCR repertoire library preparation and sequencing were carried out by different laboratories using diverse techniques. Per donor, leukapheresis produced somewhere between about 0.94 and 9.5 billion PBMCs. Study-wide conclusions, independent of this receptor: Higher generation probabilities were observed for clonotypes shared by all four sorted-subset donors than for non-shared clonotypes. The small number of donors limited the genetic and exposure-history diversity represented. Pairwise subsampling led to the expectation that sequencing depth would affect the degree of clonotype sharing among donors. Rarefaction of sorted-subset datasets indicated incomplete sequencing despite the large sequencing depth. Naive subsets generally had larger estimated clonotype richness than memory subsets did. Only blood was sampled, and tissue TCR repertoires likely differ from those in blood. Across a few donors, roughly 5.4% of naive CD4, over 3% of naive CD8, 2% to 2.5% of memory CD4, and under 0.45% of memory CD8 clonotypes were shared.

Sequences were obtained from naive CD8+ T cells from PBMCs. The cell subset or site label here, explained by the study, means: CD45RA+CCR7+. The receptor's source is a man between 18 and 35 years old in good health. Some clones in this sample may be carry-over from other donors' samples.

DNA sequence: TGTGCCAGCAGCCTCGGGACAGATACCTACGAGCAGTACTTC. It is translated as CASSLGTDTYEQYF. The chain is assembled from TRBV9 and TRBJ2-7; the junction holds 7 bases that match TRBD1. For this chain, trimming is 4 bases at the V end and 2 bases at the J end, and the number of junction bases without a gene match is 6. Reading from cysteine to phenylalanine, the CDR3 counts 14 amino acids. The kept DNA is CDR3 alone, 42 bases in frame from the first base. CDR1 and CDR2 are drawn from the germline V gene: SGDLS, YYNGEE.